A selection of T cell receptor beta chains follows, all from one sample in a study of control samples from healthy donors and cancer patients. Here immunoSEQ multiplex PCR was the method, and the copy in TCRdb shows in-frame clones only, minus some. The sample lists around 230,000 clones, around 94% seen once, with around 1.5% in the top ten. The sequenced sample consisted of blood. The receptors shown here come from a man in his fifties in good health. CDR3s include the opening cysteine and the closing phenylalanine or tryptophan.

J gene: TRBJ1-5; V gene: TRBV6-5; CDR3 protein: CASSLNQPQHF
J gene: TRBJ2-3; V gene: TRBV14; CDR3 protein: CASSRLESPADTQYF
J gene: TRBJ2-1; V gene: TRBV21-1; CDR3 protein: CASSSRQGHEQFF
J gene: TRBJ2-7; V gene: TRBV6-5; CDR3 protein: CASSRGRGREQYF
J gene: TRBJ1-6; V gene: TRBV6-5; CDR3 protein: CASSDLNGRNSPLHF
J gene: TRBJ2-2; V gene: TRBV5-1; CDR3 protein: CATAKAPVGGELFF
J gene: TRBJ1-5; V gene: TRBV19; CDR3 protein: CASSSTGIGQPQHF
J gene: TRBJ2-5; V gene: TRBV24-1; CDR3 protein: CATSRAGTETQYF
J gene: TRBJ1-3; V gene: TRBV9; CDR3 protein: CASSADREGFGNTIYF
J gene: TRBJ2-2; V gene: TRBV18; CDR3 protein: CASSRDPPNTGELFF
J gene: TRBJ1-1; V gene: TRBV28; CDR3 protein: CASSLGTGRLVNTEAFF
J gene: TRBJ2-1; V gene: TRBV18; CDR3 protein: CASSQGTVSYNEQFF
J gene: TRBJ1-1; V gene: TRBV24-1; CDR3 protein: CATSDLRGTRAFF
J gene: TRBJ1-1; V gene: TRBV7-9; CDR3 protein: CASSLAQWKGLTEAFF
J gene: TRBJ1-5; V gene: TRBV14; CDR3 protein: CASSPIGVDQPQHF
J gene: TRBJ1-5; V gene: TRBV10-2; CDR3 protein: CASSMVGGQPQHF
J gene: TRBJ1-5; V gene: TRBV27; CDR3 protein: CASSPIQGRSQPQHF
J gene: TRBJ1-5; V gene: TRBV4-3; CDR3 protein: CASSQEGWEPQHF
J gene: TRBJ1-2; V gene: TRBV25-1; CDR3 protein: CASSSISNGYTF
J gene: TRBJ2-2; V gene: TRBV21-1; CDR3 protein: CASSKGGWAGADTGELFF
J gene: TRBJ2-4; V gene: TRBV5-6; CDR3 protein: CASSSSGTAYNIQYF
J gene: TRBJ1-2; V gene: TRBV2; CDR3 protein: CASTIILNYGYTF
J gene: TRBJ2-7; V gene: TRBV4-1; CDR3 protein: CASSQVSTASYEQYF
J gene: TRBJ2-5; V gene: TRBV7-2; CDR3 protein: CASIQPGTSGKETQYF
J gene: TRBJ1-5; V gene: TRBV18; CDR3 protein: CASSLSNQPQHF
J gene: TRBJ2-1; V gene: TRBV6-1; CDR3 protein: CASSDGLYNEQFF
J gene: TRBJ1-3; V gene: TRBV5-5; CDR3 protein: CASSFGVTSGNTIYF
J gene: TRBJ2-5; V gene: TRBV27; CDR3 protein: CASTLQWGAKWETQYF
J gene: TRBJ1-6; V gene: TRBV4-2; CDR3 protein: CASSQDRGHYNSPLHF
J gene: TRBJ2-6; V gene: TRBV6-4; CDR3 protein: CASINENTEFAGANVLTF
J gene: TRBJ2-1; V gene: TRBV5-8; CDR3 protein: CASSILMTPGEQFF
J gene: TRBJ1-2; V gene: TRBV6-2/TRBV6-3; CDR3 protein: CASSQDRGANYGYTF
J gene: TRBJ1-2; V gene: TRBV4-1; CDR3 protein: CASSQDWAGYYGYTF
J gene: TRBJ1-6; V gene: TRBV2; CDR3 protein: CASHLGILSSPLHF
J gene: TRBJ1-1; V gene: TRBV6-6; CDR3 protein: CASTDQRKGRNTEAFF
J gene: TRBJ1-6; V gene: TRBV30; CDR3 protein: CAWDRTGAEPLHF
J gene: TRBJ2-7; V gene: TRBV30; CDR3 protein: CAWSVDVYEQYF
J gene: TRBJ1-4; V gene: TRBV15; CDR3 protein: CATSRAGGSGEKLFF
J gene: TRBJ1-1; V gene: TRBV3-1/TRBV3-2; CDR3 protein: CASSQGETGAEAFF
J gene: TRBJ2-6; V gene: TRBV9; CDR3 protein: CASSVGPGLYSGANVLTF
J gene: TRBJ1-6; V gene: TRBV5-1; CDR3 protein: CASSIGQGGSPLHF
J gene: TRBJ2-3; V gene: TRBV10-3; CDR3 protein: CAIKRDASADTQYF
J gene: TRBJ1-2; V gene: TRBV6-5; CDR3 protein: CASSRGTGNYGYTF
J gene: TRBJ2-5; V gene: TRBV30; CDR3 protein: CAWNRGETQYF
J gene: TRBJ1-3; V gene: TRBV28; CDR3 protein: CASGNLAASGNTIYF
J gene: TRBJ2-4; V gene: TRBV18; CDR3 protein: CASSSYGGGLAKNIQYF
J gene: TRBJ2-1; V gene: TRBV7-6; CDR3 protein: CASSLGLAGTSEQFF
J gene: TRBJ1-1; V gene: TRBV27; CDR3 protein: CASSPEGVYTEAFF
J gene: TRBJ2-2; V gene: TRBV27; CDR3 protein: CASSVTRNTGELFF
J gene: TRBJ2-6; V gene: TRBV5-1; CDR3 protein: CASSLGRAGANVLTF
J gene: TRBJ1-5; V gene: TRBV15; CDR3 protein: CATSRDARGNQPQHF
J gene: TRBJ1-1; V gene: TRBV29-1; CDR3 protein: CSVEDRRNTEAFF